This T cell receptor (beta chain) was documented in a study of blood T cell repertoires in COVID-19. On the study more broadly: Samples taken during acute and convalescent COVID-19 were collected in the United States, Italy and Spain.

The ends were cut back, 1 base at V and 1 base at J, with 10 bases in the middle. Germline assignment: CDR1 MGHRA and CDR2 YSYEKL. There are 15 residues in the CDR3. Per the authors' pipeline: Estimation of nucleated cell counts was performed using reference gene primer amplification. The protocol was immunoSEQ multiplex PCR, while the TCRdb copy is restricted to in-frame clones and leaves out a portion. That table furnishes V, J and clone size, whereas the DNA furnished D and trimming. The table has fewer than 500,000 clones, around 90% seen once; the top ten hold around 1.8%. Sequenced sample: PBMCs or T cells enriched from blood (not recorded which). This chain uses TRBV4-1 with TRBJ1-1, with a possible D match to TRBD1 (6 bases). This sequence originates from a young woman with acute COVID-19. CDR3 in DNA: TGCGCCAGCAGCCAAGTCCAGGGGAAGAACACTGAAGCTTTCTTT. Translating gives CASSQVQGKNTEAFF.